The 9 T cell receptor beta chains given below trace back to one sample, sequenced in a study of T-cell reconstitution after alpha-beta-depleted transplantation in children. Unique molecular identifiers featured in how the TCRbeta library was prepared. MiXCR was run by TCRdb on the PCR reads, yielding one entry per CDR3 protein. Of approximately 110,000 distinct CDR3 sequences listed, around 10% are singletons. The specimen comprised PBMCs, sampled before TCRalphabeta/CD19-depleted stem cell transplant. The origin of the receptors is a boy under 10 years old with acute lymphoblastic leukemia, due to receive a stem cell transplant.

The chain joins TRBV15 to TRBJ2-1; D is ambiguous. V lost 10 bases and J 5 bases, leaving 6 bases between the germline ends. CDR3 size: 10 residues. The germline gives CDR1 LNHNV, CDR2 YYDKDF (reference sequence). The CDR3 sequence: CAIGNNEQFF. The CDR3 DNA reads as TGTGCCATCGGTAACAATGAGCAGTTCTTC.

The sample holds many counts of this clonotype. The chain couples TRBV6-1 to TRBJ1-5, with 7 bases lining up with TRBD1. The V segment lost 6 bases and the J segment 6 bases; nucleotides outside the gene matches: 11. Per germline, CDR1 MNHNS and CDR2 SASEGT. The CDR3 loop spans 15 amino acids. The chain's CDR3 is CASSPQGLRGQPQHF. As DNA, the CDR3 is TGTGCCAGCAGCCCACAGGGGTTAAGGGGTCAGCCCCAGCATTTT.

In the case of this clonotype: One junction end does not reproduce the germline sequence, and a read error may be involved. The chain couples TRBV5-1 to TRBJ2-5; TRBD2 aligns across 9 bases. The CDR3 has 16 amino acids. CDR1 SGHRS and CDR2 YFSETQ come from the germline V gene. Written as DNA, the CDR3 is TGCGACAGCAGCTTGGACGAGGCTAGCGGGGAAGAGACCCAGTACTTC. It yields the protein CDSSLDEASGEETQYF. The full variable domain, its missing parts supplied by reference TRBV5-1 and TRBJ2-5, is KAGVTQTPRYLIKTRGQQVTLSCSPISGHRSVSWYQQTPGQGLQFLFEYFSETQRNKGNFPGRFSGRQFSNSRSEMNVSTLELGDSALYLCDSSLDEASGEETQYFGPGTRLLVL.

The chain recombines TRBV20-1 with TRBJ1-2; D is unclear. Per the germline V gene, CDR1 is DFQATT and CDR2 is SNEGSKA (reference sequence). V was pared by 0 bases and J by 8 bases, with 34 bases between. The CDR3 is made up of 20 amino acids. The CDR3 loop reads CSARDSPDAPGSKRWMGYTF. The CDR3 nucleotides are TGCAGTGCTAGAGATTCCCCTGACGCTCCAGGCTCCAAAAGGTGGATGGGCTACACCTTC.

The chain employs TRBV3-1 and TRBJ2-7; maybe TRBD2 (6 bases). CDR3 size: 14 residues. CDR1 is LGHDT and CDR2 is YNNKEL in the germline V gene (reference sequence). Trimming shortened V by 4 bases and J by 6 bases, and 16 bases separated the two germline ends. Here the CDR3 DNA reads TGTGCCAGCAGCCTGCCCGGGAGTATCGGCGAGCAGTACTTC. Protein: CASSLPGSIGEQYF.

This rearrangement joins TRBV5-1 to TRBJ2-5; maybe TRBD2 (6 bases). The germline gives CDR1 SGHRS, CDR2 YFSETQ. CDR3 length: 14 residues. The V gene lost 4 bases and the J gene lost 3 bases, with 13 bases spanning the gap. The CDR3 is CASSPARTKETQYF. The CDR3 nucleotides read TGCGCCAGCAGCCCCGCCCGGACTAAAGAGACCCAGTACTTC.

This clonotype occurred a few times. The chain recombines TRBV5-1 with TRBJ2-1; 10 bases match TRBD2. The germline V gene has CDR1 SGHRS and CDR2 YFSETQ. This CDR3 contains 13 residues. V was clipped by 7 bases and J by 6 bases; unmatched bases: 4. CDR3 in amino acids: CASRLAGVNEQFF. CDR3 in DNA: TGCGCCAGCCGGCTAGCGGGAGTCAATGAGCAGTTCTTC.

V gene TRBV12-3 or TRBV12-4 combines with J gene TRBJ1-5; D gene unclear. The CDR3 sequence is 12 residues long. The germline V and J ends were trimmed by 3 bases and 3 bases, with 3 bases remaining between them. This CDR3 reads CASSFFNQPQHF. CDR3 coding DNA: TGTGCCAGCAGTTTTTTCAATCAGCCCCAGCATTTT.

Judged by abundance, this clonotype is medium-sized. The chain carries TRBV6-2 or TRBV6-3 and TRBJ2-1; D remains unclear. CDR1 is MNHEY and CDR2 is SVGEGT in the germline V gene. V shed 4 bases and J shed 5 bases, with 9 bases lying between them. This CDR3 has 13 amino acids. CDR3 amino acids: CASSFVTNNEQFF. Here the CDR3 DNA reads TGTGCCAGCAGTTTCGTAACGAACAATGAGCAGTTCTTC.